These 15 T cell receptor beta chains share one sample of origin, sequenced in a study of shared clonotypes between healthy human individuals. Here immunoSEQ multiplex PCR was the method, and the copy in TCRdb shows in-frame clones only, minus some. The sample holds around 1.9 million clones, about 93% seen once. CD8 cells regarded as naive lacked CD45RO, were positively chosen for CCR7, and omitted terminally differentiated effector memory CD45RA+ cells. What was sequenced was naive CD8+ T cells from PBMCs. The receptors were gathered from a man in his late teens or twenties in good health. Some clones in this sample may be carry-over from other donors' samples.

This chain links TRBV28 with TRBJ2-1; D unresolved. Germline V gene lookup returns CDR1 MDHEN and CDR2 SYDVKM. V lost 3 bases, J lost 6 bases, and 18 bases lay in between. The CDR3 extends over 16 amino acids. The CDR3 spells CASSFARSIALNEQFF. Here the CDR3 DNA reads TGTGCCAGCAGTTTTGCAAGATCCATAGCCCTCAATGAGCAGTTCTTC. Supplemented by reference TRBV28 and TRBJ2-1, the full variable domain reads DVKVTQSSRYLVKRTGEKVFLECVQDMDHENMFWYRQDPGLGLRLIYFSYDVKMKEKGDIPEGYSVSREKKERFSLILESASTNQTSMYLCASSFARSIALNEQFFGPGTRLTVL.

Points on this clone: Other DNA sequences of this sample code for an identical CDR3. The chain joins TRBV4-3 to TRBJ1-3; D unclear. Deletions cut 1 base from V and 3 bases from J, with 10 bases between. CDR3 length: 15 residues. In germline, CDR1 is LGHNA, CDR2 YSLEER. The CDR3 coding sequence is TGCGCCAGCAGCCAAGGGTCGGGGAGTGGAAACACCATATATTTT. As protein: CASSQGSGSGNTIYF.

The rearrangement joins TRBV6-5 to TRBJ2-7; weak D call: TRBD1 (5 bases). Looked up from germline, CDR1 is MNHEY and CDR2 is SVGAGI. Trimming stripped 0 bases from V and 2 bases from J, with 14 bases between. This CDR3 comprises 16 residues. The CDR3 protein is CASSYSTAGYPYEQYF. The CDR3 nucleotides are TGTGCCAGCAGTTACTCGACGGCAGGGTACCCCTACGAGCAGTACTTC.

This chain connects TRBV7-3 to TRBJ2-1; D is undetermined. The CDR3 extends over 17 amino acids. CDR1 SGHTA and CDR2 FQGTGA come from the germline V gene. V was trimmed by 0 bases and J by 1 base, leaving 13 bases between them. CDR3 region: CASSLTGLPQSYNEQFF. CDR3 DNA sequence: TGTGCCAGCAGCTTAACAGGGCTCCCCCAGTCCTACAATGAGCAGTTCTTC.

Turning to this clone: Other DNA sequences in the sample encode the same CDR3. This rearrangement joins TRBV6-1 to TRBJ2-1; 11 bases line up with TRBD2. This CDR3 spans 15 amino acids. Germline V lookup: CDR1 MNHNS, CDR2 SASEGT. V lost 6 bases, J lost 2 bases, and 3 bases stayed unmatched. The CDR3 region has the DNA TGTGCCAGCAGCCCGGGACTAGCGGCCTACAATGAGCAGTTCTTC. It specifies CASSPGLAAYNEQFF.

The rearrangement joins TRBV7-9 to TRBJ2-3; D not certain. V was cut by 5 bases and J by 6 bases, with 15 bases left in between. The V gene's germline CDR1 is SEHNR and CDR2 FQNEAQ (reference sequence). There are 14 residues in the CDR3. CDR3 loop: CASSHDPGEDTQYF. The CDR3 coding sequence is TGTGCCAGCAGCCACGATCCAGGAGAGGATACGCAGTATTTT.

The rearrangement links TRBV14 to TRBJ2-5; TRBD1 or TRBD2 may be the D gene (5 bases each). The CDR3 consists of 17 residues. Trimming shortened V by 1 base and J by 4 bases, and 19 bases separated the two germline ends. Germline V gene sequence: CDR1 SGHDN, CDR2 FVKESK. The CDR3 DNA reads as TGTGCCAGCAGCCAAGCCCTCGGGACCGCGGAGACAGAGACCCAGTACTTC. It translates to CASSQALGTAETETQYF.

Regarding this clone: In the same sample, other DNA sequences code for this CDR3. This chain connects TRBV5-6 to TRBJ2-7; the match to TRBD2 covers 10 bases. Germline V gene lookup returns CDR1 SGHDT and CDR2 YYEEEE. The CDR3 runs 14 residues. V lost 2 bases, J lost 2 bases, and 1 base stayed unmatched. CDR3 sequence (DNA): TGTGCCAGCAGCTTAGCGGGAGGGACCTACGAGCAGTACTTC. Translation gives CASSLAGGTYEQYF.

V gene TRBV4-3 combines with J gene TRBJ2-7; 9 positions agree with TRBD1. The CDR3 has 15 amino acids. The V gene end was trimmed by 4 bases and the J gene end by 1 base; junction bases not matched to a gene: 5. The germline gives CDR1 LGHNA, CDR2 YSLEER. The CDR3, as DNA: TGCGCCAGCAGCCGCTGGACAGGGGCATCCTACGAGCAGTACTTC. The encoded protein is CASSRWTGASYEQYF.

The chain couples TRBV4-3 to TRBJ1-2, with TRBD1 identical over 9 bases. CDR3 length equals 22 residues. The V gene end was trimmed by 0 bases and the J gene end by 4 bases; junction bases not matched to a gene: 24. Germline CDR1 and CDR2: LGHNA and YSLEER. CDR3 DNA sequence: TGCGCCAGCAGCCAAGAGAGGACTAACAGGGGGCGCACCCCCCATTGGCCCTATGGCTACACCTTC. Protein sequence: CASSQERTNRGRTPHWPYGYTF.

The chain recombines TRBV11-2 with TRBJ1-1; unclear D gene. V was clipped by 8 bases and J by 1 base, with 20 bases between them. Per germline, CDR1 SGHAT and CDR2 FQNNGV. This CDR3 is built from 16 residues. The CDR3 DNA follows: TGTGCCAGCGGTCTTACGTATGGAGACACGAACACTGAAGCTTTCTTT. Residues: CASGLTYGDTNTEAFF.

J is TRBJ2-7 and V is TRBV6-1; no clear D gene. The CDR3 totals 12 residues. V lost 2 bases, J lost 5 bases, and 7 bases lay in between. Germline lookup yields CDR1 MNHNS and CDR2 SASEGT. The CDR3 region has the DNA TGTGCCAGCAGTGAACCAAAGGACGAGCAGTACTTC. It translates to CASSEPKDEQYF.

The chain carries TRBV27 and TRBJ1-1; D is perhaps TRBD1 (6 bases). The germline V gene encodes CDR1 MNHEY and CDR2 SMNVEV (reference sequence). The CDR3 is 15 residues long. V lost 3 bases, J lost 5 bases, and 16 bases lay in between. DNA of the CDR3: TGTGCCAGCAGTTTGTCTTGGGGGGCTTATACTGAAGCTTTCTTT. This sequence encodes CASSLSWGAYTEAFF.

This clone came up once. CDR3 region: CASSYGLADTQYF. CDR3 coding DNA: TGTGCCAGCAGTTACGGTTTGGCAGATACGCAGTATTTT. The V and J genes are TRBV6-6 and TRBJ2-3; D is uncertain. The CDR3 runs 13 residues. Germline-derived CDR1 and CDR2 are MNHNY and SVGAGI (reference sequence). V lost 2 bases to trimming and J lost 4 bases, with 7 bases between them.

This chain links TRBV19 with TRBJ2-7; TRBD1 aligns across 8 bases. V lost 4 bases and J lost 0; bases outside the gene matches: 8. The germline V gene has CDR1 LNHDA and CDR2 SQIVND (reference sequence). The CDR3 extends over 16 amino acids. CDR3 sequence: CASSTPTGQASYEQYF. For the CDR3, the DNA is TGTGCCAGTAGTACCCCGACGGGACAGGCCTCCTACGAGCAGTACTTC. The full variable domain, in which reference TRBV19 and TRBJ2-7 provide the parts outside the CDR3, is DGGITQSPKYLFRKEGQNVTLSCEQNLNHDAMYWYRQDPGQGLRLIYYSQIVNDFQKGDIAEGYSVSREKKESFPLTVTSAQKNPTAFYLCASSTPTGQASYEQYFGPGTRLTVT.